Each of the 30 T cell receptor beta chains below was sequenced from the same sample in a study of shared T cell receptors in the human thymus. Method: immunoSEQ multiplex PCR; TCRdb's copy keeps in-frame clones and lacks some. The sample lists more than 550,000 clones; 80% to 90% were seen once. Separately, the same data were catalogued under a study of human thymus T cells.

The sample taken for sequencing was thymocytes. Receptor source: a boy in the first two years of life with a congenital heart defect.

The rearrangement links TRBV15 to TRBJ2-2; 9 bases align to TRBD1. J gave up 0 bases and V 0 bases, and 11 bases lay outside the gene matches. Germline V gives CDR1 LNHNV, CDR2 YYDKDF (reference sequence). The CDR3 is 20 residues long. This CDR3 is CATSRDPQDRGPPNTGELFF. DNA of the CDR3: TGTGCCACCAGCAGAGACCCCCAGGACAGGGGTCCCCCGAACACCGGGGAGCTGTTTTTT.

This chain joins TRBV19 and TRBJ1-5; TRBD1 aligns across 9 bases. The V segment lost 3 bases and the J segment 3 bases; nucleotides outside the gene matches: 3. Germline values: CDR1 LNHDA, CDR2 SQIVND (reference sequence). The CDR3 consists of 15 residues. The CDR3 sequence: CASSIGDRANQPQHF. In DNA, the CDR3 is TGTGCCAGTAGTATCGGGGACAGGGCCAATCAGCCCCAGCATTTT.

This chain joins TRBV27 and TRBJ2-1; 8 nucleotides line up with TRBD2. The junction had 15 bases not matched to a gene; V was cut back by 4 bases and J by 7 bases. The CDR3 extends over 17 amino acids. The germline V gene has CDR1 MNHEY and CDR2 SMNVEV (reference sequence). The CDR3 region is CASSSLPSGRLSNEQFF. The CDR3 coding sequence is TGTGCCAGCAGTTCCTTGCCCAGCGGGAGATTATCTAATGAGCAGTTCTTC.

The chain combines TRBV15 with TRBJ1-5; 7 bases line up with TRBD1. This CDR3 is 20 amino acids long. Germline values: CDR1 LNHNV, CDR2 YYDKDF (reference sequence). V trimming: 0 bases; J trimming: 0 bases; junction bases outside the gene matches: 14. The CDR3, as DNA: TGTGCCACCAGCAGAGATTATGGGGCAGGGGGTAAGTATAGCAATCAGCCCCAGCATTTT. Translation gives CATSRDYGAGGKYSNQPQHF.

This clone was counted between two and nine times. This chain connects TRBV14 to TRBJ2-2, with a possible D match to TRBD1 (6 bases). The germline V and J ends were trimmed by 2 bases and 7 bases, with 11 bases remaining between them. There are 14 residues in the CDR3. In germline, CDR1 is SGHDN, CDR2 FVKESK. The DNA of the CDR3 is TGTGCCAGCAGCCAAACAGGGACGATCGGGGAGCTGTTTTTT. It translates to CASSQTGTIGELFF. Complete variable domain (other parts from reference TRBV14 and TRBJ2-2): EAGVTQFPSHSVIEKGQTVTLRCDPISGHDNLYWYRRVMGKEIKFLLHFVKESKQDESGMPNNRFLAERTGGTYSTLKVQPAELEDSGVYFCASSQTGTIGELFFGEGSRLTVL.

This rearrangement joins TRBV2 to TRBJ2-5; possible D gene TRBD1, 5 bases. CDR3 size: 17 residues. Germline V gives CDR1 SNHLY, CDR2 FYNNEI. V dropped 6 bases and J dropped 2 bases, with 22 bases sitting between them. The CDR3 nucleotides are TGTGCCAGCAGCGACCCGACAGCTAGTACGATTCAAGAGACCCAGTACTTC. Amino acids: CASSDPTASTIQETQYF.

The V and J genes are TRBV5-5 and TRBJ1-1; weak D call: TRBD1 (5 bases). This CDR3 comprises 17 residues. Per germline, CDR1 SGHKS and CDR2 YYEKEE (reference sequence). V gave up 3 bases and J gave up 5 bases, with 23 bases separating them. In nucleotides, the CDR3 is TGTGCCAGCAGCTGGATCCCTGTGGAGGGGATGGGTACTGAAGCTTTCTTT. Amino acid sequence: CASSWIPVEGMGTEAFF.

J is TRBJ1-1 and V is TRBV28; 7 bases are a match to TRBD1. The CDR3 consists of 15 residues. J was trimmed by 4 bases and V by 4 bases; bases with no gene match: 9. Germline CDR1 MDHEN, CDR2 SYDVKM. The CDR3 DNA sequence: TGTGCCAGCAGTTGGTCAGGGGGGTTGGCCACTGAAGCTTTCTTT. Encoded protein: CASSWSGGLATEAFF.

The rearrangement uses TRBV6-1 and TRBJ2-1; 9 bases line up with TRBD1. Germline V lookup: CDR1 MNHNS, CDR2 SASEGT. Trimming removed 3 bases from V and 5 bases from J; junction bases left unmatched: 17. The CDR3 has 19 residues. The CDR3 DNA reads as TGTGCCAGCAGTGAGGACCGGGACAGGGCATATTTGGGGCACAATGAGCAGTTCTTC. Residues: CASSEDRDRAYLGHNEQFF.

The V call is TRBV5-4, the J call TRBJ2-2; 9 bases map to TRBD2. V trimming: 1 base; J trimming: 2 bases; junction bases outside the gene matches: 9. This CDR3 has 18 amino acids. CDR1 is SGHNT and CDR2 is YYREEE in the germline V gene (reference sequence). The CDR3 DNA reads TGTGCCAGCAGCTTGAAAGTAGCGGGAGTCCCCAACACCGGGGAGCTGTTTTTT. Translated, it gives CASSLKVAGVPNTGELFF.

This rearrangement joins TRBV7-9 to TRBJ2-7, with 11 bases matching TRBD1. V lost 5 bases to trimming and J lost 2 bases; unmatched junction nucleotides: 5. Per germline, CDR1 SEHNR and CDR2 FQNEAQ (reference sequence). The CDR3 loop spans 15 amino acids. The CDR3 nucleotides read TGTGCCAGCAGCGGACCGGGACAGGGGGCCTACGAGCAGTACTTC. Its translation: CASSGPGQGAYEQYF.

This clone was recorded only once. DNA for the CDR3: TGTGCCACCAGCAGCGTACCCGAGAACCCTAGCAATCAGCCCCAGCATTTT. Translating it yields CATSSVPENPSNQPQHF. V and J are TRBV15 and TRBJ1-5; D unclear. There are 17 residues in the CDR3. V gave up 3 bases and J gave up 0 bases, with 15 bases separating them. CDR1 is LNHNV and CDR2 is YYDKDF in the germline V gene (reference sequence).

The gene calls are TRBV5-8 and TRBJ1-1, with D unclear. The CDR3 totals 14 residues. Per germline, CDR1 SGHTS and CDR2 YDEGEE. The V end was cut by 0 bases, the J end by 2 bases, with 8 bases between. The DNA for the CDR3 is TGTGCCAGCAGCTTGGTTCAAAAAAACACTGAAGCTTTCTTT. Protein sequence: CASSLVQKNTEAFF.

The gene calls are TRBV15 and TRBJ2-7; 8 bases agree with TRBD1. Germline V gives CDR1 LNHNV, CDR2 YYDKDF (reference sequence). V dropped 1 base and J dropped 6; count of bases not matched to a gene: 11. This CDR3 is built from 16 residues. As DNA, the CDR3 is TGTGCCACCAGCAGAGCGAGGAACAGGGGGGTGCGCGAGCAGTACTTC. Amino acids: CATSRARNRGVREQYF.

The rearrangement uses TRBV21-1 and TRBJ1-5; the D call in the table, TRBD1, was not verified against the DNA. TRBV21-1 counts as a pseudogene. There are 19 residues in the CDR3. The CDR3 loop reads CASSNPGTGTSWSNQPQHF. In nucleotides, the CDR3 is TGTGCCAGCAGCAACCCCGGGACAGGGACTTCATGGAGCAATCAGCCCCAGCATTTT.

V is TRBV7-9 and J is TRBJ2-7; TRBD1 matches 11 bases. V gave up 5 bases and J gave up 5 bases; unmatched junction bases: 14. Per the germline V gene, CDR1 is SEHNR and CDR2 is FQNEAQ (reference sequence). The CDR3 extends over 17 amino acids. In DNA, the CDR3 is TGTGCCAGCAGCCCCCGGACAGGGGGCGCCGGGGGCCACGAGCAGTACTTC. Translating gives CASSPRTGGAGGHEQYF.

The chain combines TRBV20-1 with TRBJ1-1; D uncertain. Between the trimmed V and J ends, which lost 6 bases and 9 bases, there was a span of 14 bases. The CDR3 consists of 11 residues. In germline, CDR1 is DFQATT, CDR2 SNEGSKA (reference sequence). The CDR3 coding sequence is TGCAGTGCCACAGAGAGTATTCAAGCTTTCTTT. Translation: CSATESIQAFF.

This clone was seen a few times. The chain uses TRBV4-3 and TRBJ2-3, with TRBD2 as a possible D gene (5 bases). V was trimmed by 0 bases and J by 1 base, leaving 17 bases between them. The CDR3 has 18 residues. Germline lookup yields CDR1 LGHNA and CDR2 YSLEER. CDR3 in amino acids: CASSQEGSGGLCTDTQYF. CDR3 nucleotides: TGCGCCAGCAGCCAAGAGGGGTCCGGCGGGTTATGCACAGATACGCAGTATTTT.

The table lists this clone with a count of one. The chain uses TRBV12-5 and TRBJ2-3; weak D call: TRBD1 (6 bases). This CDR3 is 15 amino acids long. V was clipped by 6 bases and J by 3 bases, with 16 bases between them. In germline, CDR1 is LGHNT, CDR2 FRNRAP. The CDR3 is CASGTNRVGTDTQYF. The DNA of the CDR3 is TGTGCTAGTGGAACGAACAGGGTAGGGACAGATACGCAGTATTTT.

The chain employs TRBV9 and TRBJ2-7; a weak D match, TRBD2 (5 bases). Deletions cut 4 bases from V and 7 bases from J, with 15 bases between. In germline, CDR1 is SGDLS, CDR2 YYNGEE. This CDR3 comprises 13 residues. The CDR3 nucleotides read TGTGCCAGCAGCCCCGGTACGGCGGGTGAGCAGTACTTC. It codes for CASSPGTAGEQYF.

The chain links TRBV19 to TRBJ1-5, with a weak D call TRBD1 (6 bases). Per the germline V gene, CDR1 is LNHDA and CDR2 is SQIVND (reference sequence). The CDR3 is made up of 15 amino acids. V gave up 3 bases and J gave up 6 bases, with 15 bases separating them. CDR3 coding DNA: TGTGCCAGTAGTATGAAACTACAGGGCAGTCAGCCCCAGCATTTT. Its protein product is CASSMKLQGSQPQHF.

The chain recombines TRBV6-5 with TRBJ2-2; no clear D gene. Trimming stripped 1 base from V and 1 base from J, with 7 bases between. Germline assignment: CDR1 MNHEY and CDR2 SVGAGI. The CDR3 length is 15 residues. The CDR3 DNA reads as TGTGCCAGCAGTTACTATCCCAGGAACACCGGGGAGCTGTTTTTT. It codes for CASSYYPRNTGELFF.

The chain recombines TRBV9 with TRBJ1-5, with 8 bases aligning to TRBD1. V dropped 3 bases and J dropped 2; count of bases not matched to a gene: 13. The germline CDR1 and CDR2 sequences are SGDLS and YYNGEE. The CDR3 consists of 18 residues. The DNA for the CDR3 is TGTGCCAGCAGCGCCGGACAGGGTGTCGGCCTTGGCAATCAGCCCCAGCATTTT. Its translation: CASSAGQGVGLGNQPQHF.

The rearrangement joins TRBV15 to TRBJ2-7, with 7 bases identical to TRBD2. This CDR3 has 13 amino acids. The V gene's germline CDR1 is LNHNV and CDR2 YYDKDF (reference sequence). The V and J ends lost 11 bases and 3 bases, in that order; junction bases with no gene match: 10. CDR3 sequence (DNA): TGTGCCGTGGGTAGCGGGTTGTTCTACGAGCAGTACTTC. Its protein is CAVGSGLFYEQYF.

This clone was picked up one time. CDR3 loop: CASSSPGTGNGREFF. CDR3 bases: TGTGCCAGCAGCTCCCCCGGGACAGGGAACGGGCGAGAGTTCTTC. The chain recombines TRBV11-3 with TRBJ2-1, with TRBD1 identical over 9 bases. J lost 14 bases, V lost 4 bases, and 15 bases had no gene match. Germline CDR1 and CDR2: SGHNT and YENEEA. The CDR3 runs 15 residues.

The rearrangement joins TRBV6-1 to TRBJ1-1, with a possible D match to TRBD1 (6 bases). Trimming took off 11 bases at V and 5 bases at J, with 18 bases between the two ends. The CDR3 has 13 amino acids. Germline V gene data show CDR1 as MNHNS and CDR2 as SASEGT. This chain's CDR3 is CALTGSKRTEAFF. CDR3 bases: TGTGCCCTCACAGGGAGTAAAAGGACTGAAGCTTTCTTT.

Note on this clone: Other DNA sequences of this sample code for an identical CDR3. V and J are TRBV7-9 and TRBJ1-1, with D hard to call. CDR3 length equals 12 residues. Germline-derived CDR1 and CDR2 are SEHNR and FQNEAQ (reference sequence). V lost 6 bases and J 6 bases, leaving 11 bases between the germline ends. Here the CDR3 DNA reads TGTGCCAGCAGTCCCCAGACACCTGAAGCTTTCTTT. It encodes CASSPQTPEAFF.

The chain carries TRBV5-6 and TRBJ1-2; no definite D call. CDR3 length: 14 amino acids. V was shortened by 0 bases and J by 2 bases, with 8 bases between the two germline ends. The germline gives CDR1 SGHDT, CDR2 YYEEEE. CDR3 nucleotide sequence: TGTGCCAGCAGCTTGGCAGAGAGGAACTATGGCTACACCTTC. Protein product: CASSLAERNYGYTF. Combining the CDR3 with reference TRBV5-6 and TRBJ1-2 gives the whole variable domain DAGVTQSPTHLIKTRGQQVTLRCSPKSGHDTVSWYQQALGQGPQFIFQYYEEEERQRGNFPDRFSGHQFPNYSSELNVNALLLGDSALYLCASSLAERNYGYTFGSGTRLTVV.

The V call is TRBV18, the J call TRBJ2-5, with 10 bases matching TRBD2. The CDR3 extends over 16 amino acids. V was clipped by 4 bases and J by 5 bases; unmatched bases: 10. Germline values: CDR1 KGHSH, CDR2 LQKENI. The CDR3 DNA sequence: TGTGCCAGCTCACGGAACAGAGCGGGGGGGCCGGAGACCCAGTACTTC. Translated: CASSRNRAGGPETQYF.

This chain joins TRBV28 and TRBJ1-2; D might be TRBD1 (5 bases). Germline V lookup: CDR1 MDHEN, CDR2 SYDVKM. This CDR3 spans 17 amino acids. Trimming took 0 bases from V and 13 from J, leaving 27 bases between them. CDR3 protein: CASSLCGPSRGRGRGTF. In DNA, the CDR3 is TGTGCCAGCAGTTTATGCGGCCCCTCTAGAGGGAGGGGACGGGGCACCTTC.